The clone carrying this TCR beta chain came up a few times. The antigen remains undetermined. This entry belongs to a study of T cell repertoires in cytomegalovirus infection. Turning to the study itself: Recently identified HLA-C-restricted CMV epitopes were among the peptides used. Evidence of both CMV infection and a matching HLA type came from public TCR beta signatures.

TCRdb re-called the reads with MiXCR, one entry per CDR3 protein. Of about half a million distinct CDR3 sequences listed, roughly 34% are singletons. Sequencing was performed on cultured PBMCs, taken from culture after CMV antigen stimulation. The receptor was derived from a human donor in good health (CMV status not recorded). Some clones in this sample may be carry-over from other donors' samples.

The CDR3 here is CASSLSLTALHQNVYGYTF. The CDR3 DNA reads as TGTGCCAGCAGTTTATCGCTTACAGCGCTTCACCAAAACGTCTATGGCTACACCTTC. The V call is TRBV27, the J call TRBJ1-2, with D uncertain. Trimming took 0 bases from V and 4 from J, leaving 24 bases between them. The CDR3 is 19 amino acids. Looked up from germline, CDR1 is MNHEY and CDR2 is SMNVEV (reference sequence).